The 30 T cell receptor beta chains in this list originate from one sample, sequenced in a study of blood T cell repertoires in COVID-19. Method: immunoSEQ multiplex PCR; TCRdb's copy keeps in-frame clones and lacks some. The repertoire holds 140,000 to 150,000 clones, with around four fifths as singletons. Sequenced material: peripheral blood. These receptors all stem from a woman in her thirties or forties with active or convalescent COVID-19.

This clone was recorded a few times. The chain joins TRBV2 to TRBJ1-2; 7 bases align to TRBD1. The junction had 5 bases not matched to a gene; V was cut back by 6 bases and J by 1 base. Germline V gene lookup returns CDR1 SNHLY and CDR2 FYNNEI. CDR3 length: 14 amino acids. CDR3 residues: CASRGDSFNYGYTF. CDR3 in DNA: TGTGCCAGCAGGGGGGACAGTTTTAACTATGGCTACACCTTC.

This clone was detected only a few times. The gene calls are TRBV7-9 and TRBJ1-1; D is unclear. CDR1 is SEHNR, CDR2 FQNEAQ, per germline (reference sequence). This CDR3 contains 12 residues. Trimming removed 7 bases from V and 5 bases from J, with 11 bases in between. CDR3 in DNA: TGTGCCAGCATCCAATCGGGTACTGAAGCTTTCTTT. Amino acids: CASIQSGTEAFF.

This chain uses TRBV5-1 with TRBJ2-7; no definite D call. The V gene's germline CDR1 is SGHRS and CDR2 YFSETQ. The CDR3 has 12 amino acids. Deletions cut 4 bases from V and 4 bases from J, with 9 bases between. This CDR3 is CASSPDKYEQYF. The CDR3 nucleotides are TGCGCCAGCAGCCCCGACAAGTACGAGCAGTACTTC.

The chain uses TRBV6-1 and TRBJ2-1, with 10 bases fitting TRBD2. J lost 6 bases, V lost 1 base, and 3 bases had no gene match. Germline V CDR1 and CDR2: MNHNS, SASEGT. This CDR3 is built from 15 residues. CDR3 sequence (DNA): TGTGCCAGCAGTGAAGAAGCGGGGGGGCCCAATGAGCAGTTCTTC. Translated, it gives CASSEEAGGPNEQFF.

This clone was counted a single time. This chain connects TRBV27 to TRBJ1-6; D gene ambiguous. The CDR3 runs 16 residues. Germline V gene sequence: CDR1 MNHEY, CDR2 SMNVEV (reference sequence). V dropped 3 bases and J dropped 2 bases, with 11 bases sitting between them. CDR3 bases: TGTGCCAGCAGTTTTGAAGCACGAACCTATAATTCACCCCTCCACTTT. Its protein is CASSFEARTYNSPLHF.

This rearrangement joins TRBV5-1 to TRBJ1-4, with 7 nucleotides matching TRBD1. The germline V gene has CDR1 SGHRS and CDR2 YFSETQ. The V gene end was trimmed by 0 bases and the J gene end by 8 bases; junction bases not matched to a gene: 7. The CDR3 totals 15 residues. The CDR3 DNA sequence: TGCGCCAGCAGCTTGGGAGACAGGGTCGAAGAAAAACTGTTTTTT. Amino acid sequence: CASSLGDRVEEKLFF. The variable domain in full, with the rest retrieved from reference TRBV5-1 and TRBJ1-4, is KAGVTQTPRYLIKTRGQQVTLSCSPISGHRSVSWYQQTPGQGLQFLFEYFSETQRNKGNFPGRFSGRQFSNSRSEMNVSTLELGDSALYLCASSLGDRVEEKLFFGSGTQLSVL.

The chain uses TRBV11-2 and TRBJ1-1; D ambiguous. The V end was cut by 4 bases, the J end by 2 bases, with 11 bases between. From germline, CDR1 is SGHAT and CDR2 FQNNGV. The CDR3 extends over 14 amino acids. The CDR3 loop is CASSSQQANTEAFF. The DNA of the CDR3 is TGTGCCAGCAGCTCTCAGCAGGCTAACACTGAAGCTTTCTTT.

This chain links TRBV4-1 with TRBJ1-1; D is unclear. Germline CDR1 is MGHRA and CDR2 is YSYEKL. The CDR3 has 13 amino acids. Trimming took off 0 bases at V and 4 bases at J, with 6 bases between the two ends. The CDR3 DNA reads as TGCGCCAGCAGCCAAGAGAGGGCCACTGAAGCTTTCTTT. Its translation: CASSQERATEAFF.

V usage is TRBV25-1 and J usage is TRBJ1-5, with TRBD1 identical over 7 bases. V lost 6 bases to trimming and J lost 2 bases; unmatched junction nucleotides: 7. This CDR3 contains 15 residues. Per the germline V gene, CDR1 is MGHDK and CDR2 is SYGVNS. CDR3 coding DNA: TGTGCCAGCAGCCAAACAGGGGTTGGCAATCAGCCCCAGCATTTT. Translating it yields CASSQTGVGNQPQHF.

The rearrangement joins TRBV24-1 to TRBJ2-7; 9 bases are shared with TRBD1. Losses at the gene ends were 7 bases for V and 6 bases for J; bases not matched to a gene: 9. The CDR3 is 14 residues long. Germline V gene data show CDR1 as KGHDR and CDR2 as SFDVKD. The CDR3 spells CATSWGGQGAEQYF. CDR3 coding DNA: TGTGCCACCAGCTGGGGGGGACAGGGTGCCGAGCAGTACTTC.

The rearrangement joins TRBV19 to TRBJ2-1; D is ambiguous. CDR1 is LNHDA and CDR2 is SQIVND in the germline V gene (reference sequence). CDR3 length: 15 amino acids. V lost 2 bases and J lost 3, with 11 bases in between. CDR3: CASSISDLYYNEQFF. CDR3 bases: TGTGCCAGTAGTATATCCGACTTGTACTACAATGAGCAGTTCTTC.

The J gene is TRBJ1-2, the V gene TRBV3-1 (or the pseudogene TRBV3-2); 9 bases map to TRBD1. The germline V gene has CDR1 LGHDT and CDR2 YNNKEL (reference sequence). V was pared by 3 bases and J by 8 bases, with 10 bases of the junction left unmatched. The CDR3 contains 15 residues. The CDR3 is CASSQIPQGAQGYTF. The CDR3, as DNA: TGTGCCAGCAGCCAGATCCCACAGGGGGCGCAAGGCTACACCTTC.

The V gene is TRBV7-8, the J gene TRBJ2-1; 8 nucleotides align to TRBD1. Germline V lookup: CDR1 SGHVS, CDR2 FQNEAQ. CDR3 length: 15 residues. V trimming: 6 bases; J trimming: 4 bases; junction bases outside the gene matches: 8. This CDR3 is CASRADRGVYNEQFF. The CDR3 nucleotides read TGTGCCAGCAGGGCCGACAGGGGAGTATACAATGAGCAGTTCTTC.

The chain couples TRBV28 to TRBJ2-5, with 9 bases matching TRBD2. V was pared by 2 bases and J by 5 bases, with 6 bases of the junction left unmatched. This CDR3 comprises 15 residues. The germline CDR1 and CDR2 sequences are MDHEN and SYDVKM. For the CDR3, the DNA is TGTGCCAGCAGTTTACCTAGCGGGATGGGGGAGACCCAGTACTTC. Translation gives CASSLPSGMGETQYF.

The V gene is TRBV5-6, the J gene TRBJ2-1; D is perhaps TRBD2 (7 bases). V lost 6 bases, J lost 7 bases, and 23 bases lay in between. Germline CDR1 reads SGHDT; CDR2 reads YYEEEE. This CDR3 contains 16 residues. The CDR3 is CASTLGGGLGGNEQFF. DNA of the CDR3: TGTGCCAGCACCCTTGGGGGCGGACTAGGGGGGAATGAGCAGTTCTTC.

V is TRBV11-2 and J is TRBJ1-3; D remains unclear. Trimming shortened V by 5 bases and J by 4 bases, and 6 bases separated the two germline ends. Germline-derived CDR1 and CDR2 are SGHAT and FQNNGV. The CDR3 has 12 amino acids. The CDR3 bases are TGTGCCAGCAGCCCCCAAGGAAACACCATATATTTT. As protein: CASSPQGNTIYF.

V is TRBV28 and J is TRBJ1-2; 10 bases are shared with TRBD1. With 5 bases clipped from V and 8 bases from J, the junction kept 5 bases outside the gene matches. CDR1 is MDHEN and CDR2 is SYDVKM in the germline V gene. The CDR3 covers 13 residues. The CDR3 sequence: CASSPPTGGGYTF. DNA of the CDR3: TGTGCCAGCAGTCCGCCGACAGGGGGCGGCTACACCTTC.

The gene calls are TRBV6-5 and TRBJ1-4; 11 bases agree with TRBD1. CDR3 length equals 15 residues. From germline, CDR1 is MNHEY and CDR2 SVGAGI. V trimming: 2 bases; J trimming: 6 bases; junction bases outside the gene matches: 2. CDR3 loop: CASSYGQGAYEKLFF. CDR3 bases: TGTGCCAGCAGTTACGGACAGGGGGCATATGAAAAACTGTTTTTT.

The CDR3 protein is CASTQTSGSHGELFF. The CDR3 DNA reads TGCGCCAGCACCCAGACTAGCGGGAGTCACGGGGAGCTGTTTTTT. J is TRBJ2-2 and V is TRBV5-1; 12 bases line up with TRBD2. With V trimmed by 6 bases and J by 7 bases, 7 bases remained unmatched. CDR1 and CDR2 from the germline V gene are SGHRS and YFSETQ. This CDR3 region has 15 residues.

This clone was detected only once. This chain joins TRBV6-1 and TRBJ1-3; D gene unclear. Germline V gives CDR1 MNHNS, CDR2 SASEGT. The CDR3 length is 15 residues. V lost 2 bases, J lost 0 bases, and 8 bases lay in between. The CDR3 region has the DNA TGTGCCAGCAGTGAAACTACCGGCTCTGGAAACACCATATATTTT. It codes for CASSETTGSGNTIYF.

The genes are TRBV7-2 and TRBJ2-7, with D uncertain. Trimming removed 5 bases at V and 3 bases at J, with 11 bases between. The germline V gene encodes CDR1 SGHTA and CDR2 FQGNSA. CDR3 length equals 13 residues. CDR3 protein: CASSPQFNYEQYF. The CDR3 region has the DNA TGTGCCAGCAGCCCCCAGTTCAACTACGAGCAGTACTTC.

The chain uses TRBV18 and TRBJ1-6; the D is unclear. The CDR3 runs 16 residues. V was clipped by 2 bases and J by 8 bases, with 16 bases between them. Germline CDR1 and CDR2: KGHSH and LQKENI. CDR3 protein: CASSPEKRSSDSPLHF. The CDR3 nucleotides read TGTGCCAGCTCACCAGAAAAGAGGAGTTCGGATTCACCCCTCCACTTT.

The chain carries TRBV6-2 or TRBV6-3 and TRBJ2-1, with 8 positions matching TRBD2. V gave up 5 bases and J gave up 6 bases; unmatched junction bases: 21. Germline CDR1 reads MNHEY; CDR2 reads SVGEGT. The CDR3 extends over 19 amino acids. The CDR3 is CASSPLLRTGTRSRNEQFF. CDR3 DNA: TGTGCCAGCAGTCCACTTCTGCGTACGGGGACTAGGAGCCGCAATGAGCAGTTCTTC.

The V gene is TRBV7-2, the J gene TRBJ1-1; 7 nucleotides align to TRBD1. Unmatched junction bases numbered 9, after V lost 5 bases and J lost 6 bases. Germline CDR1 SGHTA, CDR2 FQGNSA. This CDR3 has 14 amino acids. This CDR3 reads CASSEGGGRAEAFF. As DNA, the CDR3 is TGTGCCAGCAGCGAAGGGGGCGGGAGGGCTGAAGCTTTCTTT.

The chain joins TRBV7-9 to TRBJ1-3, with TRBD1 identical over 8 bases. The length of the CDR3 is 15 residues. V trimming: 2 bases; J trimming: 3 bases; junction bases outside the gene matches: 3. Per the germline V gene, CDR1 is SEHNR and CDR2 is FQNEAQ (reference sequence). The chain's CDR3 is CASSLQGASGNTIYF. The CDR3 nucleotides read TGTGCCAGCAGCTTACAGGGGGCCAGTGGAAACACCATATATTTT.

This chain connects TRBV5-4 to TRBJ1-2, with D unresolved. The V end was cut by 4 bases, the J end by 7 bases, with 11 bases between. The germline V gene encodes CDR1 SGHNT and CDR2 YYREEE (reference sequence). The CDR3 spans 12 residues. The chain's CDR3 is CASSQDWAGYTF. The CDR3 bases are TGTGCCAGCAGCCAGGATTGGGCTGGCTACACCTTC.

This clone was seen a single time. The chain uses TRBV3-1 (or the pseudogene TRBV3-2) and TRBJ1-6; D gene ambiguous. V lost 6 bases to trimming and J lost 0 bases, with 15 bases between them. Germline V gives CDR1 LGHDT, CDR2 YNNKEL (reference sequence). CDR3 length: 17 amino acids. In nucleotides, the CDR3 is TGTGCCAGCAGGGGAGAGAGGGATTACTCCTATAATTCACCCCTCCACTTT. Translated, it gives CASRGERDYSYNSPLHF.

V and J are TRBV27 and TRBJ1-6; 9 bases match TRBD1. CDR1 and CDR2 (germline): MNHEY, SMNVEV (reference sequence). The V gene end was trimmed by 0 bases and the J gene end by 9 bases; junction bases not matched to a gene: 6. The CDR3 totals 16 residues. CDR3 region: CASSLSRDRVRSPLHF. The CDR3 coding sequence is TGTGCCAGCAGTTTATCCCGGGACAGGGTGCGTTCACCCCTCCACTTT.

Comments on this clone: This sample includes further DNA sequences coding for the same CDR3. The chain employs TRBV2 and TRBJ2-7; 11 bases fit TRBD1. The V gene end was trimmed by 8 bases and the J gene end by 4 bases; junction bases not matched to a gene: 1. Germline lookup yields CDR1 SNHLY and CDR2 FYNNEI. CDR3 length: 12 amino acids. For the CDR3, the DNA is TGTGCCAGCCGGGACAGGGGGTACGAGCAGTACTTC. Translating gives CASRDRGYEQYF. Looking up the rest from reference TRBV2 and TRBJ2-7 gives the full variable domain: EPEVTQTPSHQVTQMGQEVILRCVPISNHLYFYWYRQILGQKVEFLVSFYNNEISEKSEIFDDQFSVERPDGSNFTLKIRSTKLEDSAMYFCASRDRGYEQYFGPGTRLTVT.

The rearrangement joins TRBV6-2 or TRBV6-3 to TRBJ2-4; TRBD2 might be the D (5 bases). Trimming removed 5 bases at V and 2 bases at J, with 13 bases between. From germline, CDR1 is MNHEY and CDR2 SVGEGT. The CDR3 runs 15 residues. Here the CDR3 DNA reads TGTGCCAGCAGTCCCCGGGGTGGGACCAAAAACATTCAGTACTTC. Amino acid sequence: CASSPRGGTKNIQYF.